The 26 T cell receptor beta chains below were found in one sample sequenced in a study of blood T cell repertoires in COVID-19. Sequencing used immunoSEQ multiplex PCR; TCRdb keeps in-frame clones, though not all of them. The repertoire holds about 93,000 clones, with around nine tenths as singletons. Sequencing used peripheral blood. The receptors stem from a man in his fifties with acute or convalescent COVID-19.

By share, this clone counts as medium-sized. The V gene is TRBV5-1, the J gene TRBJ2-1, with 7 bases matching TRBD1. The germline CDR1 and CDR2 sequences are SGHRS and YFSETQ. V was pared by 0 bases and J by 5 bases, with 8 bases of the junction left unmatched. CDR3 length: 16 residues. The CDR3 sequence: CASSLGAYTGDNEQFF. CDR3 DNA: TGCGCCAGCAGCTTGGGAGCTTATACAGGGGACAATGAGCAGTTCTTC.

A single count supports this clone. The V gene is TRBV6-5, the J gene TRBJ1-1, with TRBD1 matching over 9 bases. The V segment lost 5 bases and the J segment 2 bases; nucleotides outside the gene matches: 3. Germline lookup yields CDR1 MNHEY and CDR2 SVGAGI. This CDR3 is built from 14 residues. The CDR3 nucleotides are TGTGCCAGCAGTACAGGGGGCTACAACACTGAAGCTTTCTTT. This sequence encodes CASSTGGYNTEAFF.

This sequence joins TRBV29-1 and TRBJ2-7; D is uncertain. Germline V gene lookup returns CDR1 SQVTM and CDR2 ANQGSEA. There are 13 residues in the CDR3. Between the trimmed V and J ends, which lost 5 bases and 0 bases, there was a span of 11 bases. The CDR3 sequence is CSVSIFTSYEQYF. The CDR3 DNA is TGCAGCGTTTCTATCTTCACCTCCTACGAGCAGTACTTC.

This clone was found once. CDR3 sequence (DNA): TGTGCCAGCAGCCCCGACAGGGGTGACACTGAAGCTTTCTTT. Protein: CASSPDRGDTEAFF. This sequence joins TRBV7-9 and TRBJ1-1; 8 positions agree with TRBD1. With V trimmed by 5 bases and J by 3 bases, 5 bases remained unmatched. The germline CDR1 and CDR2 sequences are SEHNR and FQNEAQ (reference sequence). This CDR3 spans 14 amino acids.

V and J are TRBV12-3 or TRBV12-4 and TRBJ2-1; D is perhaps TRBD1 (6 bases). CDR3 size: 13 residues. V was shortened by 3 bases and J by 4 bases, with 7 bases between the two germline ends. CDR3 nucleotides: TGTGCCAGCAGTTTCACAGGGTACAATGAGCAGTTCTTC. This sequence encodes CASSFTGYNEQFF.

The CDR3 loop reads CASSLGFTSGGAADTQYF. The DNA for the CDR3 is TGTGCCAGCAGCTTAGGCTTTACAAGCGGGGGGGCCGCAGATACGCAGTATTTT. This sequence joins TRBV7-2 and TRBJ2-3; 10 nucleotides agree with TRBD2. This CDR3 comprises 18 residues. Germline V gene lookup returns CDR1 SGHTA and CDR2 FQGNSA. J lost 4 bases, V lost 1 base, and 11 bases had no gene match.

This clone appeared a few times. The V gene is TRBV24-1, the J gene TRBJ1-1; D may be TRBD1 (5 bases). Trimming shortened V by 4 bases and J by 6 bases, and 11 bases separated the two germline ends. The length of the CDR3 is 13 residues. CDR1 is KGHDR, CDR2 SFDVKD, per germline. CDR3 amino acids: CATSDPDRAEAFF. In DNA, the CDR3 is TGTGCCACCAGTGACCCTGACAGAGCTGAAGCTTTCTTT.

The rearrangement links TRBV2 to TRBJ2-1; a possible D gene is TRBD2 (5 bases). Trimming cost V 7 bases and J 0 bases, with 10 bases left between them. This CDR3 has 14 residues. CDR1 and CDR2 (germline): SNHLY, FYNNEI. The CDR3 DNA is TGTGCCAGCAACAGAGGGAGCTCCTACAATGAGCAGTTCTTC. Translation gives CASNRGSSYNEQFF. Full variable domain (missing parts from reference TRBV2 and TRBJ2-1): EPEVTQTPSHQVTQMGQEVILRCVPISNHLYFYWYRQILGQKVEFLVSFYNNEISEKSEIFDDQFSVERPDGSNFTLKIRSTKLEDSAMYFCASNRGSSYNEQFFGPGTRLTVL.

The chain uses TRBV2 and TRBJ1-5; possibly TRBD1 for D (5 bases). Germline-derived CDR1 and CDR2 are SNHLY and FYNNEI. The CDR3 covers 12 residues. V lost 8 bases to trimming and J lost 8 bases, with 13 bases between them. The CDR3 reads CASGGVEKPQHF. The CDR3, as DNA: TGTGCCAGCGGGGGGGTTGAGAAGCCCCAGCATTTT. The whole variable domain, remainder taken from reference TRBV2 and TRBJ1-5, is EPEVTQTPSHQVTQMGQEVILRCVPISNHLYFYWYRQILGQKVEFLVSFYNNEISEKSEIFDDQFSVERPDGSNFTLKIRSTKLEDSAMYFCASGGVEKPQHFGDGTRLSIL.

The chain combines TRBV12-3 or TRBV12-4 with TRBJ1-2; D gene unclear. Trimming cost V 6 bases and J 5 bases, with 10 bases left between them. The CDR3 sequence is 12 residues long. As DNA, the CDR3 is TGTGCCAGCAGCTCCCGAGCGTATGGCTACACCTTC. Protein sequence: CASSSRAYGYTF.

This sequence joins TRBV7-2 and TRBJ2-3, with D hard to call. In germline, CDR1 is SGHTA, CDR2 FQGNSA. The CDR3 runs 13 residues. Trimming pared 1 base from V and 5 bases from J, leaving 7 bases between. CDR3 coding DNA: TGTGCCAGCAGCTTAGGGGCTGGAGATACGCAGTATTTT. Amino acids: CASSLGAGDTQYF.

The genes are TRBV5-1 and TRBJ2-2; 7 bases align to TRBD1. CDR1 is SGHRS, CDR2 YFSETQ, per germline. This CDR3 spans 16 amino acids. The trim removed 1 base at V and 1 base at J, leaving 4 bases unmatched. CDR3 residues: CASSLRQGVNTGELFF. The CDR3 DNA reads TGCGCCAGCAGCTTGCGGCAGGGGGTGAACACCGGGGAGCTGTTTTTT.

This clone was seen a few times. The chain uses TRBV4-1 and TRBJ2-5; 7 bases line up with TRBD2. The CDR3 has 17 amino acids. Germline assignment: CDR1 MGHRA and CDR2 YSYEKL. V lost 0 bases to trimming and J lost 5 bases; unmatched junction nucleotides: 12. The CDR3 nucleotides read TGCGCCAGCAGCCAAGAAGGACGAGCGGGGAGGATGGAGACCCAGTACTTC. Protein product: CASSQEGRAGRMETQYF.

J is TRBJ2-3 and V is TRBV7-9; D is perhaps TRBD2 (5 bases). There are 13 residues in the CDR3. Germline V gene lookup returns CDR1 SEHNR and CDR2 FQNEAQ (reference sequence). V gave up 6 bases and J gave up 0 bases, with 7 bases separating them. The CDR3 sequence: CASRAASTDTQYF. The CDR3, as DNA: TGTGCCAGCAGAGCGGCTAGCACAGATACGCAGTATTTT.

CDR3 in amino acids: CASSYSAGYQPQHF. The CDR3 coding sequence is TGTGCCAGCAGTTACTCGGCAGGGTATCAGCCCCAGCATTTT. The chain is built from TRBV6-5 and TRBJ1-5, with D perhaps matching TRBD1 (5 bases). Trimming took off 0 bases at V and 5 bases at J, with 8 bases between the two ends. The CDR3 has 14 amino acids. CDR1 is MNHEY, CDR2 SVGAGI, per germline.

The genes are TRBV19 and TRBJ1-6; weak D call: TRBD1 (5 bases). The CDR3 has 16 amino acids. Deletions cut 2 bases from V and 14 bases from J, with 22 bases between. Germline lookup yields CDR1 LNHDA and CDR2 SQIVND (reference sequence). The CDR3 coding sequence is TGTGCCAGTAGTATAACAGGCCTTATGGGAATTCAGGCCCTCCACTTT. It yields the protein CASSITGLMGIQALHF.

This chain uses TRBV19 with TRBJ1-6; 8 bases agree with TRBD1. Germline-derived CDR1 and CDR2 are LNHDA and SQIVND (reference sequence). The V segment lost 5 bases and the J segment 4 bases; nucleotides outside the gene matches: 1. The CDR3 is 14 residues long. The CDR3 coding sequence is TGTGCCAGTAGTTGGACAGGGTATAATTCACCCCTCCACTTT. Translating it yields CASSWTGYNSPLHF.

V is TRBV6-5 and J is TRBJ1-5; D is perhaps TRBD1 (6 bases). Germline V gene lookup returns CDR1 MNHEY and CDR2 SVGAGI. The CDR3 has 14 residues. Between the trimmed V and J ends, which lost 6 bases and 9 bases, there was a span of 18 bases. This chain's CDR3 is CASSMTQGGRPQHF. The DNA of the CDR3 is TGTGCCAGCAGCATGACTCAAGGGGGAAGGCCCCAGCATTTT.

The chain recombines TRBV6-1 with TRBJ2-1, with TRBD1 as a possible D gene (6 bases). The germline gives CDR1 MNHNS, CDR2 SASEGT. Trimming took off 3 bases at V and 12 bases at J, with 30 bases between the two ends. The CDR3 length is 18 residues. Written as DNA, the CDR3 is TGTGCCAGCAGTGACCCGCAGGGGACCTTAGGGACGTCAACTCCGCAGTTCTTC. The encoded protein is CASSDPQGTLGTSTPQFF.

The chain joins TRBV6-2 or TRBV6-3 to TRBJ2-1; TRBD2 matches 11 bases. Unmatched junction bases numbered 5, after V lost 0 bases and J lost 7 bases. From germline, CDR1 is MNHEY and CDR2 SVGEGT. This CDR3 region has 16 residues. The CDR3 here is CASSYSASGGRNEQFF. CDR3 bases: TGTGCCAGCAGTTACTCGGCTAGCGGGGGGAGGAATGAGCAGTTCTTC.

The chain joins TRBV19 to TRBJ2-2, with a tentative D call TRBD1 (6 bases). The CDR3 totals 15 residues. Germline V gene sequence: CDR1 LNHDA, CDR2 SQIVND (reference sequence). V gave up 3 bases and J gave up 4 bases, with 12 bases separating them. CDR3 coding DNA: TGTGCCAGTAGTATGACTACAGGGCCCACCGGGGAGCTGTTTTTT. Translating it yields CASSMTTGPTGELFF. Full variable domain (rest looked up from reference TRBV19 and TRBJ2-2): DGGITQSPKYLFRKEGQNVTLSCEQNLNHDAMYWYRQDPGQGLRLIYYSQIVNDFQKGDIAEGYSVSREKKESFPLTVTSAQKNPTAFYLCASSMTTGPTGELFFGEGSRLTVL.

This clone was seen once. The chain links TRBV13 to TRBJ1-3; 10 bases match TRBD1. The V gene's germline CDR1 is PRHDT and CDR2 FYEKMQ (reference sequence). Trimming cost V 5 bases and J 3 bases; bases outside gene matches: 7. The CDR3 consists of 16 residues. CDR3 in DNA: TGTGCCAGCAGCACGCGACAGGGGGCGGGTGGAAACACCATATATTTT. It is translated as CASSTRQGAGGNTIYF.

The chain carries TRBV27 and TRBJ1-1; 8 bases fit TRBD1. The CDR3 runs 13 residues. V lost 0 bases to trimming and J lost 11 bases; unmatched junction nucleotides: 5. The germline CDR1 and CDR2 sequences are MNHEY and SMNVEV (reference sequence). In DNA form, the CDR3 reads TGTGCCAGCAGTTTATCTGGGACAGGCCAGGCTTTCTTT. This codes for CASSLSGTGQAFF.

The CDR3 nucleotides are TGTGCCAGCAGGCTACAGGGGGACTCTGGGGCCAACGTCCTGACTTTC. Encoded protein: CASRLQGDSGANVLTF. This rearrangement joins TRBV2 to TRBJ2-6; 8 bases map to TRBD1. Germline trimming cut 6 bases from V and 0 bases from J; bases unmatched to any gene: 4. Germline CDR1 and CDR2: SNHLY and FYNNEI. The length of the CDR3 is 16 residues. The full variable domain, with the rest looked up from reference TRBV2 and TRBJ2-6, is EPEVTQTPSHQVTQMGQEVILRCVPISNHLYFYWYRQILGQKVEFLVSFYNNEISEKSEIFDDQFSVERPDGSNFTLKIRSTKLEDSAMYFCASRLQGDSGANVLTFGAGSRLTVL.

The V call is TRBV11-1, the J call TRBJ2-3, with D unclear. Germline CDR1 and CDR2: SGHAT and FQDESV (reference sequence). Trimming removed 3 bases at V and 4 bases at J, with 5 bases between. The CDR3 totals 12 residues. CDR3 in DNA: TGTGCCAGCAGCTTCGAGGCAGATACGCAGTATTTT. This codes for CASSFEADTQYF.

Here the CDR3 DNA reads TGCAGTGCTAGTGATTCGGGGGGTGGTACGGGTGAGCAGTTCTTC. This encodes CSASDSGGGTGEQFF. V is TRBV20-1 and J is TRBJ2-1; 7 bases agree with TRBD2. The length of the CDR3 is 15 residues. J lost 9 bases, V lost 3 bases, and 14 bases had no gene match. CDR1 is DFQATT, CDR2 SNEGSKA, per germline (reference sequence).